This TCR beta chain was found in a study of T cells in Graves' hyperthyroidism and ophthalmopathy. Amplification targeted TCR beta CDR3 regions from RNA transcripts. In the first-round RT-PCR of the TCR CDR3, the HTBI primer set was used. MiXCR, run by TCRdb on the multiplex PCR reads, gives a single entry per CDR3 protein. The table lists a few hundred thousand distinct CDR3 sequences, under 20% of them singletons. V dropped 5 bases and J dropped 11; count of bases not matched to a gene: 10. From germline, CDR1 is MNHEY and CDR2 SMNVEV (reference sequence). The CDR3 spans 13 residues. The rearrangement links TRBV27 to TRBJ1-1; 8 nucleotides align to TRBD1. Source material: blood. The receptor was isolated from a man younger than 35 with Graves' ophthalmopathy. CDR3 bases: TGTGCCAGCAGTGTCCGACAGGGGTGTGGCGCTTTCTTT. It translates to CASSVRQGCGAFF.